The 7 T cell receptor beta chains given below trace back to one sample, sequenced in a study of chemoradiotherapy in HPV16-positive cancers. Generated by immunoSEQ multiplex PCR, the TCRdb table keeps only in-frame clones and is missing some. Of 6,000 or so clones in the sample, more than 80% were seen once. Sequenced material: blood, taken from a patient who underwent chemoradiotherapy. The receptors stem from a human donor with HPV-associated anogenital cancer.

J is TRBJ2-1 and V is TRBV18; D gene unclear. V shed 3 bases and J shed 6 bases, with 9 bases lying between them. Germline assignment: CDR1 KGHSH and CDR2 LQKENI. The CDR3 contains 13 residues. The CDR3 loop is CASSPPVVNEQFF. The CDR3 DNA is TGTGCCAGCTCACCTCCGGTCGTCAATGAGCAGTTCTTC. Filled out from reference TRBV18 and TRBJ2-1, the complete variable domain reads NAGVMQNPRHLVRRRGQEARLRCSPMKGHSHVYWYRQLPEEGLKFMVYLQKENIIDESGMPKERFSAEFPKEGPSILRIQQVVRGDSAAYFCASSPPVVNEQFFGPGTRLTVL.

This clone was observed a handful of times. The CDR3 is CASRDSGKANYGYTF. CDR3 DNA sequence: TGCGCCAGCAGGGACAGCGGGAAAGCTAACTATGGCTACACCTTC. The chain links TRBV10-1 to TRBJ1-2, with D perhaps TRBD1 (6 bases). This CDR3 region has 15 residues. CDR1 and CDR2 (germline): WNHNN, SYGVQD (reference sequence). Between the trimmed V and J ends, which lost 6 bases and 0 bases, there was a span of 14 bases.

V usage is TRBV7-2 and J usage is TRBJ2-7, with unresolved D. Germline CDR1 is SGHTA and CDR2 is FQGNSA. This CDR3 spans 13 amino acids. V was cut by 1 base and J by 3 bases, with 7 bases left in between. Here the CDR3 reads CASSLVSIYEQYF. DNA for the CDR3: TGTGCCAGCAGCTTAGTCTCGATCTACGAGCAGTACTTC.

Here the CDR3 DNA reads TGTGCCAGCAGCTTCAATTCCAACTATGGCTACACCTTC. Encoded protein: CASSFNSNYGYTF. This chain joins TRBV5-6 and TRBJ1-2; no definite D call. Trimming shortened V by 2 bases and J by 2 bases, and 7 bases separated the two germline ends. CDR3 length equals 13 residues. Germline lookup yields CDR1 SGHDT and CDR2 YYEEEE.

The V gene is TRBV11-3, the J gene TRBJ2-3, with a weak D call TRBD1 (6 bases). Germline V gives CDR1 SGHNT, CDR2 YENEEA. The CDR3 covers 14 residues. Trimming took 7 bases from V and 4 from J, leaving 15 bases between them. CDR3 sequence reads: CASTQTGSSDTQYF. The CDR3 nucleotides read TGTGCCAGCACTCAGACAGGAAGCTCAGATACGCAGTATTTT.

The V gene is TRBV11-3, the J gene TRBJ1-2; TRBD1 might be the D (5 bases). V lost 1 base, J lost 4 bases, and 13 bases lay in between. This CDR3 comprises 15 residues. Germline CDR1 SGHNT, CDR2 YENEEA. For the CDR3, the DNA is TGTGCCAGCAGCTTAGCCCCGGGGCTCTTCTATGGCTACACCTTC. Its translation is CASSLAPGLFYGYTF.

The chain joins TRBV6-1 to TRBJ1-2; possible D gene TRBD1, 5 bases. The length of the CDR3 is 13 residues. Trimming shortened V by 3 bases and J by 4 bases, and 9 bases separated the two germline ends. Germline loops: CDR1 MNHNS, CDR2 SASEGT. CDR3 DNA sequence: TGTGCCAGCAGTGATCGGCAGGGCTATGGCTACACCTTC. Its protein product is CASSDRQGYGYTF.